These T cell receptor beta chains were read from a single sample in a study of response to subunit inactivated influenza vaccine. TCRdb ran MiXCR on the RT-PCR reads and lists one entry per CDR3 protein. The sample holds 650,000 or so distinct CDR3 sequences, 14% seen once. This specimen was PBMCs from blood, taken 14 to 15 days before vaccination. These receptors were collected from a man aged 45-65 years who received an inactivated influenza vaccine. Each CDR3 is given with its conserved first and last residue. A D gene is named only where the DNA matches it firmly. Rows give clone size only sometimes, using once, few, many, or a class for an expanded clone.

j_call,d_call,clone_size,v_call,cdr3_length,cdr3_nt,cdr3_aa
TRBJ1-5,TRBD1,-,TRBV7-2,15,TGTGCCAGCAGCTTGGGACAGGGGCGGTTTCAGCCCCAGCATTTT,CASSLGQGRFQPQHF
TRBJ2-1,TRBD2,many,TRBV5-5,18,TGTGCCAGCAGCGGAGGGTTTAGCGGGAAAGTGGCCTACAATGAGCAGTTCTTC,CASSGGFSGKVAYNEQFF
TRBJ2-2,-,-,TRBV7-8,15,TGTGCCAGCAGCCGTGGTCGGCGAGGCACCGGGGAGCTGTTTTTT,CASSRGRRGTGELFF
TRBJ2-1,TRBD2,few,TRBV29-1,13,TGCAGCGTAACCCCGGGACTAGTTAGTGAGCAGTTCTTC,CSVTPGLVSEQFF
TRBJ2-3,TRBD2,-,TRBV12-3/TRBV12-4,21,TGTGCCAGCAGTTTAAGACCCGGACTAGCGGGGACTTCGTTAGGTACAGATACGCAGTATTTT,CASSLRPGLAGTSLGTDTQYF
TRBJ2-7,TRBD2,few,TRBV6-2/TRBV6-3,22,TGTGCCAGCAGTTACTCTATAATGGGACTAGCGGGAGGGCCCCATCCAGCCTACGAGCAGTACTTC,CASSYSIMGLAGGPHPAYEQYF
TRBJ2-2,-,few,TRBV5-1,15,TGCGCCAGCAGCGCCACCGGGAAGTACACCGGGGAGCTGTTTTTT,CASSATGKYTGELFF
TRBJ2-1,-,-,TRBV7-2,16,TGTGCCAGCAGCCTAGGCCTACGCCCATCGGCTGGTGAGCAGTTCTTC,CASSLGLRPSAGEQFF
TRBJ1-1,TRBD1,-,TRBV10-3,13,TGTGCCGGAACGGGACAGCCGAACACTGAAGCTTTCTTT,CAGTGQPNTEAFF
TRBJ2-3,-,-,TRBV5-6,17,TGTGCCAGCAGCTTGGGAACGACTGGGGTTAGCACAGATACGCAGTATTTT,CASSLGTTGVSTDTQYF
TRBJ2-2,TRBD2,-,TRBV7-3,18,TGTGCCAGCAGCCGATTTAGTAGCGGGAGTATAAACACCGGGGAGCTGTTTTTT,CASSRFSSGSINTGELFF
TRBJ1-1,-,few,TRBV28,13,TGTGCCAGCAGCGTGACACTACCGGTCGGAGCTTTCTTT,CASSVTLPVGAFF
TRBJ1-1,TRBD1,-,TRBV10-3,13,TGTGCCATCAGGGGACAGGGCGACACTGAAGCTTTCTTT,CAIRGQGDTEAFF
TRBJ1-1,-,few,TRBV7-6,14,TGTGCCAGCAGCTTAGCGCTGGGGGTGCCTGAAGCTTTCTTT,CASSLALGVPEAFF
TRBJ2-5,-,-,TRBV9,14,TGTGCCAGCATCGTAGGGACAATCCAAGAGACCCAGTACTTC,CASIVGTIQETQYF
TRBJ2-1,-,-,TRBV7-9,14,TGTGCCAGCAGCTTACTCGCCGCGAACAATGAGCAGTTCTTC,CASSLLAANNEQFF
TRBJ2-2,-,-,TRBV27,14,TGTGCCAGCGGGGCCAGAACGAACACCGGGGAGCTGTTTTTT,CASGARTNTGELFF
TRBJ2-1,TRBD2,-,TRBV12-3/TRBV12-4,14,TGTGCCAGCACTTGGGCGGGAGGGATCCATGAGCAGTTCTTC,CASTWAGGIHEQFF
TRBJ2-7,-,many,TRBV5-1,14,TGTGCCAGCAGTTTGGGGGACGGTTCCTACGAGCAGTACTTC,CASSLGDGSYEQYF
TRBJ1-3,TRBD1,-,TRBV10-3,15,TGTGCCATCAGTGGGACGACAGGGGTCGGAAACACCATATATTTT,CAISGTTGVGNTIYF
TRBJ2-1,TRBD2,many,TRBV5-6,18,TGTGCCAGCAGCTTGCGTAGCGGGGGACGAACGGTGGGCGATGAGCAGTTCTTC,CASSLRSGGRTVGDEQFF
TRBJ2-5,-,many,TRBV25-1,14,TGTGCCAGCAGCCCCGGGACCGGCTGGGAGACCCAGTACTTC,CASSPGTGWETQYF
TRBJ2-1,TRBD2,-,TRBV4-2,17,TGTGCCAGCAGCCCGACATTACTAGCGGGAGGGCTCAATGAGCAGTTCTTC,CASSPTLLAGGLNEQFF
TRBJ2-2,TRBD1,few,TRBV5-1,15,TGCGCCAGCAGCGCCGGGACAGGGGAAACCGGGGAGCTGTTTTTT,CASSAGTGETGELFF
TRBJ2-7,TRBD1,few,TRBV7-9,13,TGTGCCAGCAGCCCCACGGACAGGGGCGAGCAGTACTTC,CASSPTDRGEQYF
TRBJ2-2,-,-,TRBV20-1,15,TGCAGTGCTAGCCCCGGGATAGGAAACACCGGGGAGCTGTTTTTT,CSASPGIGNTGELFF
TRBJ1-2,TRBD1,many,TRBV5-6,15,TGTGCCAGCAGCTCCAGAACGACAGGGGGCTATGGCTACACCTTC,CASSSRTTGGYGYTF
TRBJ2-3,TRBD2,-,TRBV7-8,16,TGTGCCAGCAGTCGACTGTATAGCGGGAGCACAGATACGCAGTATTTT,CASSRLYSGSTDTQYF
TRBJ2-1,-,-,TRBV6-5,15,TGTGCCAGCAGTTACAGTCGGGAGCCCTACAATGAGCAGTTCTTC,CASSYSREPYNEQFF
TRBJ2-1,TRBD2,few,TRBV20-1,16,TGCAGTGCTGAAGGGGCTAGCGGGAGTCTGGGGGATGAGCAGTTCTTC,CSAEGASGSLGDEQFF
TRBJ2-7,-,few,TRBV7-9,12,TGTGCCAGCAGCCAGCCGCCATACGAGCAGTACTTC,CASSQPPYEQYF
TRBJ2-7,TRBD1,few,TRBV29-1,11,TGCAGCGTCGCTCAGGGGGTTGGGCAGTACTTC,CSVAQGVGQYF
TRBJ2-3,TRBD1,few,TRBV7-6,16,TGTGCCAGCAGCCCGGGACAGGGGGCGACCAGCGGTACGCAGTATTTT,CASSPGQGATSGTQYF
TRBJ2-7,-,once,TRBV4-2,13,TGTGCCATGAGCCCCGGGCTCCACTGCGAGCAGTACTTC,CAMSPGLHCEQYF
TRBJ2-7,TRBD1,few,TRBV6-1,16,TGTGCCAGCAGGGGCCCGAGGGGGCAATCCTTCTACGAGCAGTACTTC,CASRGPRGQSFYEQYF
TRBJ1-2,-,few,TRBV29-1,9,TGCAGCGTTGATGGGCGCTACACCTTC,CSVDGRYTF
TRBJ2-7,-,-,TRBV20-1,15,TGCAGTGCTAGTCGTCAGGGCCCTGGCTCCTACGAGCAGTACTTC,CSASRQGPGSYEQYF
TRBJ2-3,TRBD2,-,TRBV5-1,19,TGCACCAGCAGCCCGAAGGTCCCGGGACTAGCGGCGTACACAGATACGCAGTATTTT,CTSSPKVPGLAAYTDTQYF
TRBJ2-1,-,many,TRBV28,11,TGTGCCAGCAGTCAGGGGTATGAGCAGTTCTTC,CASSQGYEQFF
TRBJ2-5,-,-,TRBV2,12,TGTGCCAGCAGGGGATTCCAAGAGACCCAGTACTTC,CASRGFQETQYF
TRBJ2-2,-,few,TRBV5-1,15,TGCGCCAGCAGCTTTGCGGGTGAGAACACCGGGGAGCTGTTTTTT,CASSFAGENTGELFF
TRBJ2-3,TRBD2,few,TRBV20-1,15,TGCAGTGTTCGGAGTGGGACTAGCTACACAGATACGCAGTATTTT,CSVRSGTSYTDTQYF
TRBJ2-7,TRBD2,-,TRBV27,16,TGTGCCAGCAGCTTACTCGCGGGAGGTAGTTCCTACGAGCAGTACTTC,CASSLLAGGSSYEQYF
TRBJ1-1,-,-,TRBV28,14,TGTGCCAGCAGTCGGGACACCCCGAACACTGAAGCTTTCTTT,CASSRDTPNTEAFF
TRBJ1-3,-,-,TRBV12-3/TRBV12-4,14,TGTGCCAGCAGTAGAACTAGCTCTGGAAACACCATATATTTT,CASSRTSSGNTIYF
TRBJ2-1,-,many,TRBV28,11,TGTGCCAGCTTTGGCTACAATGAGCAGTTCTTC,CASFGYNEQFF
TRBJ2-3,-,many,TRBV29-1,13,TGCAGCGTTACAGAGTTCAGCACAGATACGCAGTATTTT,CSVTEFSTDTQYF
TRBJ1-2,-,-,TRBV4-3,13,TGCGCCAGCAGCCAAGGGGGCGCGAAGGGCTACACCTTC,CASSQGGAKGYTF
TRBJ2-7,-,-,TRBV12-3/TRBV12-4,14,TGTGCCAGCAGTTTAACCCAGGCGGGTGGCGAGCAGTACTTC,CASSLTQAGGEQYF
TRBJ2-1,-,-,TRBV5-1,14,TGCGCCAGCAGCGGACAGATGTTCGTTAATGAGCAGTTCTTC,CASSGQMFVNEQFF
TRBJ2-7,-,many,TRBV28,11,TGTGCCAGCAGCTCACAGGGAGGGTGGTCCTTC,CASSSQGGWSF
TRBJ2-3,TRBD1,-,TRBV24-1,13,TGTGCCATCCGGGACAGGGCCACAGATACGCAGTATTTT,CAIRDRATDTQYF
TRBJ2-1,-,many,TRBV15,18,TGTGCCACCAGCAGATCCCGACCCGGGACACGTTCCTACAATGAGCAGTTCTTC,CATSRSRPGTRSYNEQFF
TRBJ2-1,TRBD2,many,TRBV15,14,TGTGCCACCAGAAGACCGGGGGGGATCAATGAGCAGTTCTTC,CATRRPGGINEQFF
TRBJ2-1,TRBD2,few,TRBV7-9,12,TGTGCCAGCAGCCCGACTAGCGGGGAGCAGTTCTTC,CASSPTSGEQFF
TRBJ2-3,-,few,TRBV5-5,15,TGTGCCAGCAGCCTCCAGGGTGACAGCACAGATACGCAGTATTTT,CASSLQGDSTDTQYF
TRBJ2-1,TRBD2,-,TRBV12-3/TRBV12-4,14,TGTGCCAGCAGACCTAGCGGGAGGTTGAGTGAGCAGTTCTTC,CASRPSGRLSEQFF
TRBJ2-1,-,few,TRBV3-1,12,TGTGCCAGCAGCCAGGGACCTCTCTGGTCGTTCTTC,CASSQGPLWSFF
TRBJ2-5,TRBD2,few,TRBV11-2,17,TGTGCCAGCAGCTTAGGGGGACTAGCGGGAGGGGGGGAGACCCAGTACTTC,CASSLGGLAGGGETQYF